This TCR beta chain was found in a study of blood T cell repertoires in COVID-19. Study at large: Sample material is recorded as cDNA or gDNA derived from T cells, B-cell-depleted T cells, or PBMCs.

The CDR3 is 11 residues long. Per germline, CDR1 DFQATT and CDR2 SNEGSKA (reference sequence). With 6 bases removed from V and 2 bases from J, the gap between germline ends came to 8 bases. Produced via immunoSEQ multiplex PCR; TCRdb's table is partial and in-frame only. The sample has around 30,000 clones, more than 90% seen once. The chain joins TRBV20-1 to TRBJ2-7; maybe TRBD1 (6 bases). The TCR comes from a man in his 70s with active or convalescent COVID-19. Sequencing used peripheral blood. The CDR3 DNA reads as TGCAGTGCGGACAGAACCTACGAGCAGTACTTC. It codes for CSADRTYEQYF.